These 16 T cell receptor beta chains were all obtained from the same sample, sequenced in a study of spatial heterogeneity in lung cancer. Sample time point: sample taken at primary tumor resection. Unsorted whole RNA from tumor, nontumor lung or frozen PBMC underwent sequencing. MiXCR, run by TCRdb on the 5' RACE reads, gives a single entry per CDR3 protein. The sample holds tens of thousands of distinct CDR3 sequences, 15% to 25% seen once. The sequences come from PBMCs, collected at surgery. The receptor set was obtained from a male donor with early-stage non-small cell lung cancer.

This clonotype has at least ten counts. The chain carries TRBV5-6 and TRBJ2-7; TRBD2 matches at 9 bases. The CDR3 covers 15 residues. The V and J ends lost 0 bases and 3 bases, in that order; junction bases with no gene match: 4. The V gene's germline CDR1 is SGHDT and CDR2 YYEEEE. CDR3 region: CASSLGASGDYEQYF. The CDR3 DNA follows: TGTGCCAGCAGCTTGGGGGCTAGCGGGGACTACGAGCAGTACTTC.

CDR3 protein: CASSLWGGPYEQYF. CDR3 DNA sequence: TGCGCCAGCAGCTTGTGGGGGGGACCCTACGAGCAGTACTTC. The chain is built from TRBV5-1 and TRBJ2-7, with TRBD2 identical over 7 bases. Per germline, CDR1 SGHRS and CDR2 YFSETQ. The length of the CDR3 is 14 residues. J gave up 2 bases and V 1 base, and 3 bases lay outside the gene matches.

About this clonotype: Here the CDR3 omits its conserved ending phenylalanine or tryptophan, so a read error is the likely source. V and J are TRBV4-2 and TRBJ1-1; 10 bases match TRBD1. The germline V gene has CDR1 LGHNA and CDR2 YNFKEQ. The V and J ends lost 1 base and 5 bases, in that order; junction bases with no gene match: 4. The CDR3 runs to 15 residues. This CDR3 reads CASSQAGQGKTEAFI. CDR3 nucleotides: TGTGCCAGCAGCCAAGCGGGACAGGGGAAAACTGAAGCTTTCATT.

This clonotype was detected a few times. V is TRBV4-1 and J is TRBJ2-2; D might be TRBD1 (6 bases). CDR1 and CDR2 (germline): MGHRA, YSYEKL. The CDR3 extends over 17 amino acids. V shed 0 bases and J shed 5 bases, with 16 bases lying between them. CDR3: CASSQEAGVLVTGELFF. CDR3 bases: TGCGCCAGCAGCCAAGAGGCAGGGGTATTGGTGACCGGGGAGCTGTTTTTT.

The chain couples TRBV28 to TRBJ1-3; no definite D call. CDR3 length equals 15 residues. V lost 3 bases and J 0 bases, leaving 9 bases between the germline ends. Germline V gene data show CDR1 as MDHEN and CDR2 as SYDVKM. The CDR3 bases are TGTGCCAGCAGTTTGCCAATGGGCTCTGGAAACACCATATATTTT. It yields the protein CASSLPMGSGNTIYF. The variable domain in full, completed from reference TRBV28 and TRBJ1-3, reads DVKVTQSSRYLVKRTGEKVFLECVQDMDHENMFWYRQDPGLGLRLIYFSYDVKMKEKGDIPEGYSVSREKKERFSLILESASTNQTSMYLCASSLPMGSGNTIYFGEGSWLTVV.

The table lists this clonotype with a few counts. This rearrangement joins TRBV30 to TRBJ2-3; 7 nucleotides match TRBD1. There are 14 residues in the CDR3. Germline V lookup: CDR1 GTSNPN, CDR2 SVGIG (reference sequence). The ends lost 2 bases at V and 0 bases at J; junction bases unmatched: 2. In DNA, the CDR3 is TGTGCCTGGAGTAACAGGGGTAGCACAGATACGCAGTATTTT. Encoded protein: CAWSNRGSTDTQYF.

The chain joins TRBV20-1 to TRBJ2-1; 16 bases map to TRBD2. The CDR3 has 16 residues. The germline V gene encodes CDR1 DFQATT and CDR2 SNEGSKA (reference sequence). V lost 6 bases and J lost 5; bases outside the gene matches: 7. The CDR3: CSAPGTSGRANNEQFF. The DNA of the CDR3 is TGCAGTGCCCCTGGGACTAGCGGGAGGGCTAACAATGAGCAGTTCTTC.

The table lists this clonotype with a few counts. The chain recombines TRBV2 with TRBJ2-7; 7 nucleotides agree with TRBD1. This CDR3 has 12 residues. CDR1 SNHLY and CDR2 FYNNEI come from the germline V gene. The junction had 1 base not matched to a gene; V was cut back by 8 bases and J by 0 bases. The CDR3 region has the DNA TGTGCCAGCGACAGGGACTCCTACGAGCAGTACTTC. This sequence encodes CASDRDSYEQYF.

This sequence joins TRBV24-1 and TRBJ1-5, with D unclear. Germline-derived CDR1 and CDR2 are KGHDR and SFDVKD. The CDR3 extends over 14 amino acids. V lost 5 bases and J 3 bases, leaving 10 bases between the germline ends. As DNA, the CDR3 is TGTGCCACCAGTGGGACGCAGAACAATCAGCCCCAGCATTTT. Translated, it gives CATSGTQNNQPQHF.

This clonotype was seen a few times. The chain is built from TRBV18 and TRBJ1-4; D gene uncertain. Trimming took 5 bases from V and 0 from J, leaving 10 bases between them. This CDR3 spans 15 amino acids. Germline V gene lookup returns CDR1 KGHSH and CDR2 LQKENI. CDR3 loop: CASSVDRATNEKLFF. CDR3 sequence (DNA): TGTGCCAGCTCAGTGGACCGAGCAACTAATGAAAAACTGTTTTTT. Filled out from reference TRBV18 and TRBJ1-4, the complete variable domain reads NAGVMQNPRHLVRRRGQEARLRCSPMKGHSHVYWYRQLPEEGLKFMVYLQKENIIDESGMPKERFSAEFPKEGPSILRIQQVVRGDSAAYFCASSVDRATNEKLFFGSGTQLSVL.

The chain employs TRBV24-1 and TRBJ2-5; TRBD2 might be the D (5 bases). CDR1 and CDR2 (germline): KGHDR, SFDVKD. Trimming took 4 bases from V and 1 from J, leaving 12 bases between them. The CDR3 loop spans 15 amino acids. CDR3 bases: TGTGCCACCAGTGACCCCGGGAATGGCCAAGAGACCCAGTACTTC. The encoded protein is CATSDPGNGQETQYF.

This sequence joins TRBV28 and TRBJ2-5, with 7 bases aligning to TRBD2. The V gene's germline CDR1 is MDHEN and CDR2 SYDVKM. V lost 6 bases and J lost 5; bases outside the gene matches: 18. CDR3 size: 17 residues. The chain's CDR3 is CASSPAGASGNRETQYF. CDR3 nucleotide sequence: TGTGCCAGCAGCCCCGCGGGTGCTAGCGGTAATAGGGAGACCCAGTACTTC.

This clonotype appeared a few times. The genes are TRBV6-5 and TRBJ2-2, with TRBD2 as a possible D gene (6 bases). Looked up from germline, CDR1 is MNHEY and CDR2 is SVGAGI. The CDR3 extends over 23 amino acids. Trimming left V 1 base short and J 1 base short, with 31 bases between. The CDR3 loop reads CASSYFDRPTSKRVGLNTGELFF. In DNA, the CDR3 is TGTGCCAGCAGTTACTTCGACCGACCGACGTCTAAGCGGGTGGGGCTGAACACCGGGGAGCTGTTTTTT.

This clonotype has a handful of counts. The chain combines TRBV28 with TRBJ1-3; D call uncertain. V was trimmed by 2 bases and J by 8 bases, leaving 4 bases between them. Germline CDR1 MDHEN, CDR2 SYDVKM. CDR3 size: 11 residues. The DNA for the CDR3 is TGTGCCAGCAGTTTAATGGACACCATATATTTT. Translation: CASSLMDTIYF.

The chain uses TRBV5-6 and TRBJ1-5, with a weak D call TRBD1 (6 bases). Germline V gene sequence: CDR1 SGHDT, CDR2 YYEEEE. The CDR3 is made up of 14 amino acids. Trimming pared 0 bases from V and 6 bases from J, leaving 10 bases between. The CDR3 DNA sequence: TGTGCCAGCAGCTTGGTAGGGGGAGGTCAGCCCCAGCATTTT. This sequence encodes CASSLVGGGQPQHF.

This chain connects TRBV5-1 to TRBJ2-7, with a possible D match to TRBD2 (6 bases). This CDR3 is built from 14 residues. Deletions cut 9 bases from V and 2 bases from J, with 18 bases between. In germline, CDR1 is SGHRS, CDR2 YFSETQ. CDR3 residues: CANMRWTGAYEQYF. In DNA form, the CDR3 reads TGCGCCAACATGAGATGGACGGGGGCCTACGAGCAGTACTTC.